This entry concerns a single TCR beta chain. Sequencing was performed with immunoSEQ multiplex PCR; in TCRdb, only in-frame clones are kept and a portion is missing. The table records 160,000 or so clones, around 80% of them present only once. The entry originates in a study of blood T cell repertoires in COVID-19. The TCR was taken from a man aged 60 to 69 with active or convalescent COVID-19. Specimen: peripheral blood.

The CDR3 DNA is TGTGCCAGTACTACAGGCTCTGGGGCCAACGTCCTGACTTTC. Its translation is CASTTGSGANVLTF. The J gene is TRBJ2-6, the V gene TRBV19, with TRBD1 as a possible D gene (5 bases). The V and J ends lost 7 bases and 0 bases respectively, with 7 bases between them. The CDR3 loop spans 14 amino acids. Germline lookup yields CDR1 LNHDA and CDR2 SQIVND (reference sequence). The whole variable domain, filled in from reference TRBV19 and TRBJ2-6, reads DGGITQSPKYLFRKEGQNVTLSCEQNLNHDAMYWYRQDPGQGLRLIYYSQIVNDFQKGDIAEGYSVSREKKESFPLTVTSAQKNPTAFYLCASTTGSGANVLTFGAGSRLTVL.